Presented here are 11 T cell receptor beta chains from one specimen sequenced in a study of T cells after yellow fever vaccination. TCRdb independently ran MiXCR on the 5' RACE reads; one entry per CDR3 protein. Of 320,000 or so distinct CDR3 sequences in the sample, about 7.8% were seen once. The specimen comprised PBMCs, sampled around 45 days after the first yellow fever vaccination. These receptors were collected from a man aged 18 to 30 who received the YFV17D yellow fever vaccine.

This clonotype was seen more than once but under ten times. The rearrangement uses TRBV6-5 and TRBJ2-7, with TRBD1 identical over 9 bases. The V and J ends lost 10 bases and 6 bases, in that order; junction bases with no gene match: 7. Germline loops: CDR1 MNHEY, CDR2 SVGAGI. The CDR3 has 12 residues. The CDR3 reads CATADRGGEQYV. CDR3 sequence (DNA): TGTGCCACTGCGGACAGGGGAGGCGAGCAGTACGTC.

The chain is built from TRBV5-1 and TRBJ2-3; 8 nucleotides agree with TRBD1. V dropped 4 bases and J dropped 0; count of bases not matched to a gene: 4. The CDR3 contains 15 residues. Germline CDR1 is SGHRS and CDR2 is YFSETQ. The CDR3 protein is CASSPGQGSTDTQYF. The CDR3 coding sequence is TGCGCCAGCAGCCCCGGACAGGGAAGCACAGATACGCAGTATTTT.

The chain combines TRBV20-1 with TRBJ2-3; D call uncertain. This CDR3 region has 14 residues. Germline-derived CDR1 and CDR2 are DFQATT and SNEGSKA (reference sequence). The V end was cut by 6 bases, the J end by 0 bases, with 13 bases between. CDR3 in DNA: TGCAGTGCCTCCGGTCTACTTAGCACAGATACGCAGTATTTT. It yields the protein CSASGLLSTDTQYF.

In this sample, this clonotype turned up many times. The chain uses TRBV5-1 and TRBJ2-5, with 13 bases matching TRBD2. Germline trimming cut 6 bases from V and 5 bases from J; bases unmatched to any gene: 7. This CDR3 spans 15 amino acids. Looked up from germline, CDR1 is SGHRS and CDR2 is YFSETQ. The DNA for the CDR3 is TGCGCCAGCACGCAAACGGGACTAGCGGGGGAGACCCAGTACTTC. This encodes CASTQTGLAGETQYF.

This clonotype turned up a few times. The DNA of the CDR3 is TGTGCCAGCAGTTACGCCGGGACAGGGGATGAGCAGTTCTTC. This gives the protein CASSYAGTGDEQFF. This chain links TRBV6-5 with TRBJ2-1; TRBD1 matches at 10 bases. This CDR3 has 14 amino acids. V lost 2 bases to trimming and J lost 8 bases; unmatched junction nucleotides: 3. Germline CDR1 MNHEY, CDR2 SVGAGI.

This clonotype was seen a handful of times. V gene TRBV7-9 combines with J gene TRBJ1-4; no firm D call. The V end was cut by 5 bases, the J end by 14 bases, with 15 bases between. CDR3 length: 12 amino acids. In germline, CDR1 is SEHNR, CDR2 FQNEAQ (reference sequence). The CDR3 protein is CASSARLLGLFF. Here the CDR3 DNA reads TGTGCCAGCAGCGCCAGACTCTTAGGTCTGTTTTTT. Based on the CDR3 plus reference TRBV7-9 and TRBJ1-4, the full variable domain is DTGVSQNPRHKITKRGQNVTFRCDPISEHNRLYWYRQTLGQGPEFLTYFQNEAQLEKSRLLSDRFSAERPKGSFSTLEIQRTEQGDSAMYLCASSARLLGLFFGSGTQLSVL.

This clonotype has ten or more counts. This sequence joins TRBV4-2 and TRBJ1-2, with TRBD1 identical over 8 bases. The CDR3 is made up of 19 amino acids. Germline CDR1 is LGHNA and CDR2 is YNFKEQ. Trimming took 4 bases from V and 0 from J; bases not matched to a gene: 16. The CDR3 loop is CASSPRLDRGRVANYGYTF. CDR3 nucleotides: TGTGCCAGCAGCCCTAGACTCGACAGGGGCCGAGTTGCTAACTATGGCTACACCTTC.

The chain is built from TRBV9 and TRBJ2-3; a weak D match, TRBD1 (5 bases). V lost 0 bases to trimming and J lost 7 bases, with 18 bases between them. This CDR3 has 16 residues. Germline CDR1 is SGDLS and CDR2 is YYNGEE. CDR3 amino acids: CASSVGQSAILNTQYF. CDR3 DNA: TGTGCCAGCAGCGTAGGACAGTCGGCAATTTTAAATACGCAGTATTTT.

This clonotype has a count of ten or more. CDR3 bases: TGTGCCAGCAGCTTAACAGACTATGGCTACACCTTC. Amino acids: CASSLTDYGYTF. The chain uses TRBV5-5 and TRBJ1-2; D is undetermined. Trimming stripped 2 bases from V and 3 bases from J, with 5 bases between. This CDR3 spans 12 amino acids. Germline values: CDR1 SGHKS, CDR2 YYEKEE (reference sequence). The complete variable domain, with remaining parts taken from reference TRBV5-5 and TRBJ1-2, reads DAGVTQSPTHLIKTRGQQVTLRCSPISGHKSVSWYQQVLGQGPQFIFQYYEKEERGRGNFPDRFSARQFPNYSSELNVNALLLGDSALYLCASSLTDYGYTFGSGTRLTVV.

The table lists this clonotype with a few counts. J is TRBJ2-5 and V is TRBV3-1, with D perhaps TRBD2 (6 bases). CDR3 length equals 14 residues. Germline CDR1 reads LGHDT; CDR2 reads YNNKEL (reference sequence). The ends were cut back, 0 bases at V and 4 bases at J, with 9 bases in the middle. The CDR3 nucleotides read TGTGCCAGCAGCCAAGAAAATAGCGGAGAGACCCAGTACTTC. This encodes CASSQENSGETQYF.

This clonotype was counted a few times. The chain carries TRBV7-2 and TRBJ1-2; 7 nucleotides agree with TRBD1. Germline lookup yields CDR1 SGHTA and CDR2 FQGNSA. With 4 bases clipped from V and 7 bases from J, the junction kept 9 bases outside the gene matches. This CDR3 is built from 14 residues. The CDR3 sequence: CASSSAGGLGGYTF. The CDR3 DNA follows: TGTGCCAGCAGCTCAGCAGGGGGGCTGGGTGGCTACACCTTC.